Listed here is a single TCR beta chain. The target antigen is unknown. The data stem from a study of T cell responses to AZD1222 COVID-19 vaccine. Findings of the study overall: Two AZD1222 administrations were followed by greater Spike-specific TCR breadth and depth. Repertoires were sampled only after the peak T cell response. Clonal diversity may have been underestimated, and the donors were mostly white British, with more females than males.

The protocol was immunoSEQ multiplex PCR, while the TCRdb copy is restricted to in-frame clones and leaves out a portion. The sample lists about 46,000 clones, roughly 90% occurring once. This TCR came from an adult who received the AZD1222 COVID-19 vaccine. The sample here was peripheral blood, taken 28 days after the second AZD1222 dose.

This CDR3 reads CASSPLGRTVTYNEQFF. In nucleotides, the CDR3 is TGTGCCAGCAGCCCCCTCGGACGGACGGTGACCTACAATGAGCAGTTCTTC. The V call is TRBV14, the J call TRBJ2-1; D remains unclear. The CDR3 runs 17 residues. V was clipped by 4 bases and J by 2 bases, with 18 bases between them. The germline V gene encodes CDR1 SGHDN and CDR2 FVKESK.